The 31 T cell receptor beta chains given below trace back to one sample, sequenced in a study of beta chain features in type 1 diabetes. Findings and limits, study-wide: TCRB CDR3s from Type 1 diabetes patients were moderately but significantly shorter in all four CD4+ subsets.

The authors reverse transcribed all of the isolated RNA, so sequencing captured expressed TCRB transcripts. Assay: immunoSEQ multiplex PCR; the TCRdb copy retains only in-frame clones and omits some. The sample has about 360,000 clones, roughly an eighth seen once. Their antigens are not known. The sequenced sample consisted of naive CD4+ T cells from blood. The receptors shown here come from a woman under 30 with type 1 diabetes.

The gene calls are TRBV5-4 and TRBJ1-1, with TRBD1 identical over 9 bases. The CDR3 length is 15 residues. V dropped 4 bases and J dropped 2; count of bases not matched to a gene: 6. The germline V gene encodes CDR1 SGHNT and CDR2 YYREEE (reference sequence). Here the CDR3 DNA reads TGTGCCAGCAGCACCCGGGACAGGGTTAACACTGAAGCTTTCTTT. Translating it yields CASSTRDRVNTEAFF.

This clone occurred a few times. The junction does not match germline at one end; this may be a read error. This chain uses TRBV5-6 with TRBJ2-7, with 7 bases identical to TRBD1. In germline, CDR1 is SGHDT, CDR2 YYEEEE. This CDR3 is built from 15 residues. The DNA of the CDR3 is TGTGCCAGCAGCTTGGCCATTGGACAGGTTTTCATACAGGACTTC. This codes for CASSLAIGQVFIQDF. The full variable domain, with the rest looked up from reference TRBV5-6 and TRBJ2-7, is DAGVTQSPTHLIKTRGQQVTLRCSPKSGHDTVSWYQQALGQGPQFIFQYYEEEERQRGNFPDRFSGHQFPNYSSELNVNALLLGDSALYLCASSLAIGQVFIQDFGPGTRLTVT.

This clone was recorded a few times. The genes are TRBV19 and TRBJ2-3, with unresolved D. The CDR3 runs to 17 residues. Trimming left V 7 bases short and J 4 bases short, with 24 bases between. Per the germline V gene, CDR1 is LNHDA and CDR2 is SQIVND (reference sequence). Here the CDR3 DNA reads TGTGCCAGTACCAAGAATCCGCCGGGTGTACCGTCAGATACGCAGTATTTT. Translated: CASTKNPPGVPSDTQYF.

The chain recombines TRBV30 with TRBJ2-4; TRBD2 matches at 10 bases. Germline loops: CDR1 GTSNPN, CDR2 SVGIG (reference sequence). The length of the CDR3 is 18 residues. V shed 4 bases, J shed 0 bases, and the junction held 12 bases outside the gene matches. In DNA form, the CDR3 reads TGTGCCTGGAACGGTGAGCGGGAGGGAATAATAGCCAAAAACATTCAGTACTTC. Protein sequence: CAWNGEREGIIAKNIQYF. Full variable domain (missing parts from reference TRBV30 and TRBJ2-4): SQTIHQWPATLVQPVGSPLSLECTVEGTSNPNLYWYRQAAGRGLQLLFYSVGIGQISSEVPQNLSASRPQDRQFILSSKKLLLSDSGFYLCAWNGEREGIIAKNIQYFGAGTRLSVL.

This clone was observed a few times. The V gene is TRBV7-2, the J gene TRBJ1-3; D uncertain. CDR1 is SGHTA, CDR2 FQGNSA, per germline. Deletions cut 2 bases from V and 2 bases from J, with 10 bases between. The CDR3 has 15 residues. The CDR3 DNA is TGTGCCAGCAGCTTAAGACGGGGTACTGGAAACACCATATATTTT. Translated, it gives CASSLRRGTGNTIYF.

This clone showed up just a few times. The chain links TRBV9 to TRBJ1-1; the match to TRBD1 covers 7 bases. V lost 2 bases to trimming and J lost 4 bases; unmatched junction nucleotides: 11. The CDR3 contains 16 residues. In germline, CDR1 is SGDLS, CDR2 YYNGEE. CDR3 coding DNA: TGTGCCAGCAGCGTGGGGCAGGGGGTTGGTTTCACTGAAGCTTTCTTT. It is translated as CASSVGQGVGFTEAFF.

A few counts support this clone. The chain links TRBV5-1 to TRBJ2-2; no clear D. This CDR3 has 14 residues. V lost 2 bases and J 2 bases, leaving 7 bases between the germline ends. The germline gives CDR1 SGHRS, CDR2 YFSETQ. The CDR3 DNA reads as TGCGCCAGCAGCTTCCAGGAAAACACCGGGGAGCTGTTTTTT. Amino acid sequence: CASSFQENTGELFF.

This clone was picked up a small number of times. The genes are TRBV5-4 and TRBJ2-2; tentatively, D is TRBD1 (6 bases). The CDR3 totals 15 residues. Germline V gene data show CDR1 as SGHNT and CDR2 as YYREEE (reference sequence). Trimming removed 0 bases at V and 4 bases at J, with 10 bases between. The CDR3 is CASSLASGVTGELFF. The CDR3 region has the DNA TGTGCCAGCAGCTTGGCCTCAGGGGTCACCGGGGAGCTGTTTTTT.

This clone occurred a few times. The V gene is TRBV5-1, the J gene TRBJ2-7; 8 nucleotides agree with TRBD1. The CDR3 length is 13 residues. The V and J ends lost 6 bases and 2 bases, in that order; junction bases with no gene match: 4. Germline V gene data show CDR1 as SGHRS and CDR2 as YFSETQ. CDR3 loop: CASTGGRTYEQYF. The CDR3 DNA reads as TGCGCCAGCACAGGGGGCCGGACCTACGAGCAGTACTTC.

The J gene is TRBJ1-2, the V gene TRBV7-2, with 9 positions matching TRBD1. The CDR3 is made up of 13 amino acids. CDR1 SGHTA and CDR2 FQGNSA come from the germline V gene. J was trimmed by 10 bases and V by 5 bases; bases with no gene match: 8. The CDR3 nucleotides read TGTGCCAGCAGCGTAAGGGACAGGGAAGTCTACACCTTC. Its translation is CASSVRDREVYTF.

This clone was counted between two and nine times. The chain uses TRBV9 and TRBJ2-5; TRBD1 is a possible D gene (6 bases). Trimming pared 0 bases from V and 1 base from J, leaving 10 bases between. This CDR3 region has 15 residues. Germline V lookup: CDR1 SGDLS, CDR2 YYNGEE. The CDR3 nucleotides are TGTGCCAGCAGCGTAGCACAGGGCATCCAAGAGACCCAGTACTTC. Residues: CASSVAQGIQETQYF. The complete variable domain, with remaining parts taken from reference TRBV9 and TRBJ2-5, reads DSGVTQTPKHLITATGQRVTLRCSPRSGDLSVYWYQQSLDQGLQFLIQYYNGEERAKGNILERFSAQQFPDLHSELNLSSLELGDSALYFCASSVAQGIQETQYFGPGTRLLVL.

The chain has TRBV27 and TRBJ1-6; D gene ambiguous. Germline V lookup: CDR1 MNHEY, CDR2 SMNVEV (reference sequence). The CDR3 has 14 amino acids. V was pared by 0 bases and J by 9 bases, with 9 bases between. CDR3 nucleotides: TGTGCCAGCAGTTTATCGAGGATGGGTTCACCCCTCCACTTT. This gives the protein CASSLSRMGSPLHF.

The chain recombines TRBV6-5 with TRBJ1-4; 7 bases are a match to TRBD1. With V trimmed by 4 bases and J by 5 bases, 7 bases remained unmatched. Germline CDR1 reads MNHEY; CDR2 reads SVGAGI. The CDR3 contains 15 residues. The CDR3 sequence is CASSWVWGQNEKLFF. The CDR3 region has the DNA TGTGCCAGCAGTTGGGTTTGGGGACAGAATGAAAAACTGTTTTTT.

This clone was picked up a small number of times. The rearrangement joins TRBV19 to TRBJ2-3, with a possible D match to TRBD1 (6 bases). The CDR3 covers 15 residues. V lost 3 bases and J 2 bases, leaving 12 bases between the germline ends. CDR1 LNHDA and CDR2 SQIVND come from the germline V gene (reference sequence). This CDR3 reads CASSILAGATDTQYF. The CDR3 DNA reads as TGTGCCAGTAGTATCCTGGCAGGGGCCACAGATACGCAGTATTTT. Based on the CDR3 plus reference TRBV19 and TRBJ2-3, the full variable domain is DGGITQSPKYLFRKEGQNVTLSCEQNLNHDAMYWYRQDPGQGLRLIYYSQIVNDFQKGDIAEGYSVSREKKESFPLTVTSAQKNPTAFYLCASSILAGATDTQYFGPGTRLTVL.

This clone was counted between two and nine times. This chain connects TRBV7-2 to TRBJ2-7, with 11 bases identical to TRBD2. The germline V gene has CDR1 SGHTA and CDR2 FQGNSA. J was trimmed by 0 bases and V by 5 bases; bases with no gene match: 3. The CDR3 has 15 amino acids. CDR3 nucleotide sequence: TGTGCCAGCAGCCACGGACTAGCGGGCTCCTACGAGCAGTACTTC. Its protein is CASSHGLAGSYEQYF.

This chain uses TRBV28 with TRBJ2-1, with 11 bases identical to TRBD2. Unmatched junction bases numbered 8, after V lost 7 bases and J lost 6 bases. Germline values: CDR1 MDHEN, CDR2 SYDVKM. This CDR3 comprises 15 residues. The CDR3 DNA reads TGTGCCAGCAACTCTCTAGCGGGAGGTGGCAATGAGCAGTTCTTC. Its protein product is CASNSLAGGGNEQFF. The complete variable domain, with remaining parts taken from reference TRBV28 and TRBJ2-1, reads DVKVTQSSRYLVKRTGEKVFLECVQDMDHENMFWYRQDPGLGLRLIYFSYDVKMKEKGDIPEGYSVSREKKERFSLILESASTNQTSMYLCASNSLAGGGNEQFFGPGTRLTVL.

This clone turned up a few times. The chain uses TRBV7-9 and TRBJ2-6; 8 bases agree with TRBD1. CDR3 length: 17 amino acids. Germline CDR1 reads SEHNR; CDR2 reads FQNEAQ (reference sequence). J was trimmed by 1 base and V by 4 bases; bases with no gene match: 6. In DNA, the CDR3 is TGTGCCAGCAGCTCGGACAGGGTAGTTTCTGGGGCCAACGTCCTGACTTTC. Amino acid sequence: CASSSDRVVSGANVLTF.

This chain joins TRBV30 and TRBJ1-1; no clear D. The CDR3 is 12 residues long. The V gene's germline CDR1 is GTSNPN and CDR2 SVGIG (reference sequence). Trimming took 5 bases from V and 7 from J, leaving 14 bases between them. As DNA, the CDR3 is TGTGCCTGGGGGAGGGTGAAGATTGAAGCTTTCTTT. This codes for CAWGRVKIEAFF.

This clone appeared a few times. This sequence joins TRBV10-3 and TRBJ2-4; D is perhaps TRBD1 (5 bases). This CDR3 contains 14 residues. Deletions cut 10 bases from V and 5 bases from J, with 18 bases between. Germline lookup yields CDR1 ENHRY and CDR2 SYGVKD. CDR3 DNA: TGTGCCACTCGGACGGTCCAGGGCGAAAACATTCAGTACTTC. Protein sequence: CATRTVQGENIQYF.

In its sample, this clone was seen a few times. The genes are TRBV12-5 and TRBJ2-3; D is ambiguous. Trimming cost V 1 base and J 0 bases, with 8 bases left between them. The germline CDR1 and CDR2 sequences are LGHNT and FRNRAP. The CDR3 loop spans 15 amino acids. The CDR3 sequence: CASGLGEASTDTQYF. In DNA form, the CDR3 reads TGTGCTAGTGGTTTGGGTGAAGCTAGCACAGATACGCAGTATTTT. The whole variable domain, remainder taken from reference TRBV12-5 and TRBJ2-3, is DARVTQTPRHKVTEMGQEVTMRCQPILGHNTVFWYRQTMMQGLELLAYFRNRAPLDDSGMPKDRFSAEMPDATLATLKIQPSEPRDSAVYFCASGLGEASTDTQYFGPGTRLTVL.

Only a few counts were recorded for this clone. V and J are TRBV27 and TRBJ2-1; 7 bases map to TRBD2. V shed 7 bases, J shed 0 bases, and the junction held 3 bases outside the gene matches. Germline loops: CDR1 MNHEY, CDR2 SMNVEV (reference sequence). The CDR3 covers 14 residues. CDR3 sequence (DNA): TGTGCCAGCAAGCGGGGAAGCTCCTACAATGAGCAGTTCTTC. Its protein is CASKRGSSYNEQFF.

This clone was detected a few times. The chain combines TRBV29-1 with TRBJ2-5; a weak D match, TRBD1 (7 bases). Per germline, CDR1 SQVTM and CDR2 ANQGSEA. Trimming shortened V by 7 bases and J by 5 bases, and 14 bases separated the two germline ends. CDR3 length equals 12 residues. CDR3 residues: CSGKQGRETQYF. In nucleotides, the CDR3 is TGCAGCGGCAAACAGGGGAGGGAGACCCAGTACTTC.

The J gene is TRBJ2-7, the V gene TRBV7-9, with D possibly being TRBD1 (6 bases). The CDR3 runs to 13 residues. The germline V gene encodes CDR1 SEHNR and CDR2 FQNEAQ (reference sequence). Trimming shortened V by 5 bases and J by 3 bases, and 11 bases separated the two germline ends. The chain's CDR3 is CASSLQGNYEQYF. The CDR3 nucleotides read TGTGCCAGCAGCCTACAGGGTAACTACGAGCAGTACTTC.

V usage is TRBV23-1 and J usage is TRBJ1-2; D is perhaps TRBD1 (5 bases). TRBV23-1 is recorded as an ORF, its role being uncertain. Between the trimmed V and J ends, which lost 0 bases and 3 bases, there was a span of 14 bases. This CDR3 has 16 residues. CDR3 coding DNA: TGCGCCAGCAGTCAATCGATTCCGGGACTGGACTATGGCTACACCTTC. Its translation is CASSQSIPGLDYGYTF.

This clone was detected a few times. The chain joins TRBV4-3 to TRBJ2-7, with 9 bases aligning to TRBD2. CDR3 size: 18 residues. The germline gives CDR1 LGHNA, CDR2 YSLEER. J gave up 5 bases and V 0 bases, and 14 bases lay outside the gene matches. CDR3 in amino acids: CASSQEFHGAGGPHEQYF. In DNA, the CDR3 is TGCGCCAGCAGCCAAGAATTCCATGGGGCGGGAGGGCCCCACGAGCAGTACTTC.

This clone was picked up a small number of times. The V gene is TRBV30, the J gene TRBJ1-5; no reliable D call. CDR1 is GTSNPN and CDR2 is SVGIG in the germline V gene (reference sequence). The ends were cut back, 0 bases at V and 7 bases at J, with 10 bases in the middle. The CDR3 is 13 amino acids. The CDR3 loop is CAWSVEGDQPQHF. CDR3 coding DNA: TGTGCCTGGAGTGTGGAGGGCGACCAGCCCCAGCATTTT.

V is TRBV9 and J is TRBJ2-6; TRBD1 might be the D (5 bases). This CDR3 contains 17 residues. The V end was cut by 0 bases, the J end by 2 bases, with 12 bases between. Germline loops: CDR1 SGDLS, CDR2 YYNGEE. The CDR3 sequence: CASSVEGWNTGANVLTF. The DNA for the CDR3 is TGTGCCAGCAGCGTAGAGGGGTGGAATACTGGGGCCAACGTCCTGACTTTC. Full variable domain (outside the CDR3, taken from reference TRBV9 and TRBJ2-6): DSGVTQTPKHLITATGQRVTLRCSPRSGDLSVYWYQQSLDQGLQFLIQYYNGEERAKGNILERFSAQQFPDLHSELNLSSLELGDSALYFCASSVEGWNTGANVLTFGAGSRLTVL.

The genes are TRBV5-1 and TRBJ1-6, with 8 bases fitting TRBD1. The length of the CDR3 is 15 residues. Germline CDR1 reads SGHRS; CDR2 reads YFSETQ. V shed 2 bases and J 7 bases; nucleotides not matched to a gene: 5. The DNA for the CDR3 is TGCGCCAGCAGCTTTGCGGACAGGGTGAATTCACCCCTCCACTTT. It translates to CASSFADRVNSPLHF.

The chain uses TRBV30 and TRBJ1-1, with TRBD1 as a possible D gene (6 bases). Germline V gene lookup returns CDR1 GTSNPN and CDR2 SVGIG (reference sequence). The CDR3 spans 14 residues. Trimming took 3 bases from V and 0 from J, leaving 11 bases between them. In DNA, the CDR3 is TGTGCCTGGAGACCACAGGGATTGAACACTGAAGCTTTCTTT. Encoded protein: CAWRPQGLNTEAFF.

This clone appeared a few times. This chain joins TRBV4-1 and TRBJ2-5; D might be TRBD2 (6 bases). This CDR3 contains 16 residues. Germline loops: CDR1 MGHRA, CDR2 YSYEKL. The V end was cut by 3 bases, the J end by 3 bases, with 17 bases between. The CDR3 DNA sequence: TGCGCCAGCAGCCAGACGACCCGGGGGAAAAAAGAGACCCAGTACTTC. The encoded protein is CASSQTTRGKKETQYF.

Comment on this clone: Other DNA variants within this sample encode the same CDR3. J is TRBJ2-1 and V is TRBV6-5; D may be TRBD2 (5 bases). Germline V gene sequence: CDR1 MNHEY, CDR2 SVGAGI. The CDR3 length is 13 residues. The V end lost 2 bases, the J end lost 8 bases, and 10 bases lay between the germline ends. CDR3 nucleotide sequence: TGTGCCAGCAGTTACCGGGGTGGGTATGAGCAGTTCTTC. Translation: CASSYRGGYEQFF.